The rows below give T cell receptor beta chains drawn from one sample of a study of beta chain features in type 1 diabetes. Data came from immunoSEQ multiplex PCR; TCRdb stores just in-frame clones and leaves some out. The data contain 900,000 or so clones, 15% to 20% of them singletons. The sequenced sample consisted of naive CD4+ T cells from blood. The receptor set was obtained from a woman aged 18-35 years in good health. Each CDR3 is given with its conserved first and last residue. The order of the fields is V gene, clone size, D gene, J gene, CDR3 DNA, CDR3 protein. The D gene is left open where the match is weak. Not all rows give a size; the values are once, few, many and, for expanded clones, a class.

TRBV14	.	.	TRBJ2-2	TGTGCCAGCAGCCAAGTTGGTCGATACCAACCGGGGGAGCTGTTTTTT	CASSQVGRYQPGELFF
TRBV7-2	few	.	TRBJ1-2	TGTGCCAGCAGAAAATCCGGGACACCTAACTATGGCTACACCTTC	CASRKSGTPNYGYTF
TRBV18	.	TRBD1	TRBJ2-5	TGTGCCAGCTCACCGGTACAGGGGGCGGGAGAGACCCAGTACTTC	CASSPVQGAGETQYF
TRBV28	.	.	TRBJ2-7	TGTGCCAGCAGTAGTCGTGGGGGCTACTACGAGCAGTACTTC	CASSSRGGYYEQYF
TRBV2	few	.	TRBJ2-3	TGTGCCAGCAGTCCTATTGGACCGACAGATACGCAGTATTTT	CASSPIGPTDTQYF
TRBV2	.	.	TRBJ2-1	TGTGCCAGCAGCCTTCTAGGGTCATACAATGAGCAGTTCTTC	CASSLLGSYNEQFF
TRBV28	.	TRBD1	TRBJ2-5	TGTGCCAGCAGTTTCGGAGGGGGGACAGGCCGGGTTCAGACCCAGTACTTC	CASSFGGGTGRVQTQYF
TRBV10-3	.	TRBD1	TRBJ1-1	TGTGCCATCAGTGCGAGACCGGGACAGATGAACACTGAAGCTTTCTTT	CAISARPGQMNTEAFF
TRBV6-5	.	TRBD2	TRBJ2-7	TGTGCCAGCAGTTACTCCACTAGCGGGGCTTCCTACGAGCAGTACTTC	CASSYSTSGASYEQYF
TRBV11-1	few	TRBD2	TRBJ2-3	TGTGCCAGCAGCTTCGGCGGGAGTAGAGATACGCAGTATTTT	CASSFGGSRDTQYF
TRBV7-9	.	.	TRBJ2-6	TGTGCCAGCAGCCCTGACAACTCTGGGGCCAACGTCCTGACTTTC	CASSPDNSGANVLTF
TRBV7-2	.	TRBD1	TRBJ2-1	TGTGCCAGCAGCAACGCTCCCGGGACAGGGTCCAATGAGCAGTTCTTC	CASSNAPGTGSNEQFF
TRBV7-9	few	.	TRBJ2-6	TGTGCCAGCAGCTTAGGACGGGGTTTAAGTGGGGCCAACGTCCTGACTTTC	CASSLGRGLSGANVLTF
TRBV9	.	TRBD2	TRBJ2-2	TGTGCCAGCAGCTCCCTAGCGGGAACCGGGGAGCTGTTTTTT	CASSSLAGTGELFF
TRBV5-1	.	TRBD2	TRBJ2-1	TGCGCCAGCAGTTCAACAAGCGGGGGCAATGAGCAGTTCTTC	CASSSTSGGNEQFF
TRBV11-3	few	.	TRBJ2-2	TGTGCCAGCAGCCCTCCCGGGGGATCGAACACCGGGGAGCTGTTTTTT	CASSPPGGSNTGELFF
TRBV5-1	few	TRBD1	TRBJ2-7	TGCGCCAGCAGCGGACAGGGGGCCGTCGATTACGAGCAGTACTTC	CASSGQGAVDYEQYF
TRBV6-5	few	TRBD2	TRBJ2-7	TGTGCCAGCAGTTACTCGGCGGCGGGAGGCTACGAGCAGTACTTC	CASSYSAAGGYEQYF